One and the same sample provided the 9 T cell receptor beta chains below, sequenced in a study of shared clonotypes between healthy human individuals. CD45RO-negative, CCR7-positively selected cells formed the naive CD8 fraction, excluding terminally differentiated effector memory CD45RA+ cells. Libraries were prepared by immunoSEQ multiplex PCR; TCRdb keeps only in-frame clonotypes and omits some of them. The sample records about 580,000 clones, about 98% being singletons. The sequenced sample consisted of naive CD8+ T cells sorted from blood. Receptors originate from a man aged 25-40 years in good health.

The chain combines TRBV7-3 with TRBJ2-3, with unresolved D. The CDR3 runs 13 residues. Germline CDR1 and CDR2: SGHTA and FQGTGA. Trimming pared 8 bases from V and 2 bases from J, leaving 11 bases between. CDR3: CASSTFDTDTQYF. For the CDR3, the DNA is TGTGCCAGCTCCACGTTTGACACAGATACGCAGTATTTT.

The chain joins TRBV11-2 to TRBJ2-5; D may correspond to TRBD1 or TRBD2 (7 bases each). In germline, CDR1 is SGHAT, CDR2 FQNNGV. The CDR3 covers 18 residues. The V gene lost 5 bases and the J gene lost 0 bases, with 22 bases spanning the gap. CDR3 DNA sequence: TGTGCCAGCAGCCCAGGGGGGGGAGGGGCACTGTACCAAGAGACCCAGTACTTC. Protein: CASSPGGGGALYQETQYF.

J is TRBJ1-4 and V is TRBV5-5; D not certain. V was cut by 0 bases and J by 0 bases, with 6 bases left in between. Germline CDR1 SGHKS, CDR2 YYEKEE (reference sequence). CDR3 size: 15 residues. CDR3 coding DNA: TGTGCCAGCAGCTTGGCGCGGGCAACTAATGAAAAACTGTTTTTT. Translated, it gives CASSLARATNEKLFF.

The chain carries TRBV30 and TRBJ2-3; TRBD2 matches at 8 bases. With V trimmed by 0 bases and J by 4 bases, 6 bases remained unmatched. The CDR3 extends over 15 amino acids. Per the germline V gene, CDR1 is GTSNPN and CDR2 is SVGIG (reference sequence). The DNA for the CDR3 is TGTGCCTGGAGTGTATTCGGGAGGGGGGCAGATACGCAGTATTTT. Encoded protein: CAWSVFGRGADTQYF.

This clone has only one observation. The CDR3 loop reads CASSQETGVGLRGSLNEQYF. The CDR3 coding sequence is TGTGCCAGCAGCCAAGAGACGGGTGTGGGACTGCGCGGGAGTCTCAACGAGCAGTACTTC. The gene calls are TRBV14 and TRBJ2-7; the match to TRBD2 covers 7 bases. CDR1 and CDR2 from the germline V gene are SGHDN and FVKESK. The V segment lost 0 bases and the J segment 5 bases; nucleotides outside the gene matches: 22. The CDR3 totals 20 residues.

This chain uses TRBV7-2 with TRBJ1-4, with TRBD1 identical over 8 bases. CDR1 is SGHTA and CDR2 is FQGNSA in the germline V gene. The length of the CDR3 is 15 residues. The V segment lost 5 bases and the J segment 4 bases; nucleotides outside the gene matches: 6. CDR3: CASSVSTGVNEKLFF. In DNA form, the CDR3 reads TGTGCCAGCAGCGTATCGACAGGGGTTAATGAAAAACTGTTTTTT.

The chain couples TRBV11-2 to TRBJ2-3; D is uncertain. The germline V gene encodes CDR1 SGHAT and CDR2 FQNNGV. The CDR3 totals 15 residues. V gave up 2 bases and J gave up 1 base, with 10 bases separating them. The CDR3 DNA reads TGTGCCAGCAGCTTAACGGGTTGGGGCACAGATACGCAGTATTTT. This codes for CASSLTGWGTDTQYF.

This chain connects TRBV18 to TRBJ2-7; possibly TRBD1 or TRBD2 for D (5 bases each). Germline assignment: CDR1 KGHSH and CDR2 LQKENI. V was clipped by 3 bases and J by 5 bases, with 14 bases between them. The CDR3 is 14 residues long. The DNA for the CDR3 is TGTGCCAGCTCACCCCCCGGGACGGAGGACGAGCAGTACTTC. This encodes CASSPPGTEDEQYF.

The chain links TRBV15 to TRBJ1-1, with unresolved D. V was shortened by 6 bases and J by 12 bases, with 17 bases between the two germline ends. Germline V lookup: CDR1 LNHNV, CDR2 YYDKDF (reference sequence). The CDR3 spans 12 residues. The CDR3, as DNA: TGTGCCACCAGTTCTCGATCCTGGGTAACTTTCTTT. Translation gives CATSSRSWVTFF.